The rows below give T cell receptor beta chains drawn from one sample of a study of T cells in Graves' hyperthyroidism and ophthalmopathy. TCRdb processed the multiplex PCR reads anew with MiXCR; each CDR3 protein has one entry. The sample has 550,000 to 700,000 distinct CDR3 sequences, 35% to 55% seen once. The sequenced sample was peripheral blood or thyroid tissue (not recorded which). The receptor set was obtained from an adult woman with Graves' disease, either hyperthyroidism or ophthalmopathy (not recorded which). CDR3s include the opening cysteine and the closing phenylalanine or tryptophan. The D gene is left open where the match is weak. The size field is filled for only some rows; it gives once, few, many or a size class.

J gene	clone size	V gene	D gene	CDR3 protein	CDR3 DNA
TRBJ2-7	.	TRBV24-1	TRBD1	CATSDSDRPTYEQYF	TGTGCCACCAGTGACTCGGACAGGCCCACCTACGAGCAGTACTTC
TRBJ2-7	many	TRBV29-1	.	CSVSHPRGAYEQYF	TGCAGCGTGTCACATCCCAGGGGGGCTTACGAGCAGTACTTC
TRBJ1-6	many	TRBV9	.	CASSVVGTGSPLHF	TGTGCCAGCAGCGTAGTGGGAACGGGATCACCCCTCCACTTT
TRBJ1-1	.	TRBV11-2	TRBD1	CASSNRQGSEAFF	TGTGCCAGCAGCAACCGACAGGGTTCTGAAGCTTTCTTT
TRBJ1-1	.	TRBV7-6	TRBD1	CASSLTPGQGGVTEAFF	TGTGCCAGCAGCTTAACCCCAGGACAGGGTGGTGTCACTGAAGCTTTCTTT
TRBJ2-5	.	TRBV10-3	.	CAIRGVEETQYF	TGTGCCATCAGGGGGGTAGAGGAGACCCAGTACTTC
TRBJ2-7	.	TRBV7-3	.	CASSVTSRSSYEQYF	TGTGCTAGCAGCGTAACTAGCAGGAGCTCCTACGAGCAGTACTTC
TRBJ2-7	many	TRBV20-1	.	CSVMRREQYF	TGCAGTGTCATGAGGAGGGAGCAGTACTTC
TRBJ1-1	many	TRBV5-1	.	CASRSVGSGVPEAFF	TGCGCCAGCAGGTCGGTAGGATCGGGGGTCCCTGAAGCTTTCTTT
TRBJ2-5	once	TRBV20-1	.	CSAEDSQETQYF	TGCAGTGCTGAGGACAGCCAAGAGACCCAGTACTTC
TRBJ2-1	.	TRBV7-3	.	CASSSGTALEQFF	TGTGCCAGCAGCTCCGGGACTGCCTTAGAGCAGTTCTTC
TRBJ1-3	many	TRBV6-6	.	CASTISGNTIYF	TGTGCCAGCACCATATCTGGAAACACCATATATTTT
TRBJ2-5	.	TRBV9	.	CASSEQAIQETQYF	TGTGCCAGCAGCGAACAGGCTATACAAGAGACCCAGTACTTC
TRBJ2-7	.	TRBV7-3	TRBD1	CASGLRIGQGAISYEQYF	TGTGCCAGCGGACTACGAATCGGACAGGGGGCGATTTCCTACGAGCAGTACTTC
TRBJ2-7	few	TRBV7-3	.	CASSDTGVEQYF	TGTGCCAGCAGCGACACAGGCGTTGAGCAGTACTTC
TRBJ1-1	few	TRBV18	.	CASSPRRVGDTEAFF	TGTGCCAGCTCACCAAGGAGGGTAGGTGACACTGAAGCTTTCTTT
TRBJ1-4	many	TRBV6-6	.	CASTSLLRRNEKLFF	TGTGCCAGCACCTCACTCCTAAGGAGGAATGAAAAACTGTTTTTT
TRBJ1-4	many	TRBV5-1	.	CASSLKGRSEKLFF	TGCGCCAGCAGCCTAAAGGGACGGAGTGAAAAACTGTTTTTT
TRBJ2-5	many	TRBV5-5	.	CASSLEARVWYQETQYF	TGTGCCAGCAGCTTGGAGGCGCGGGTTTGGTACCAAGAGACCCAGTACTTC
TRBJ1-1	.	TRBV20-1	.	CSATGTLDTEAFF	TGCAGTGCTACCGGGACGCTTGACACTGAAGCTTTCTTT
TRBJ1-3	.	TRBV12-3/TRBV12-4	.	CASSRGRGVLF	TGTGCCAGCAGCCGGGGTAGGGGCGTTCTTTTT
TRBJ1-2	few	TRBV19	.	CASSGKILANYGYTF	TGTGCCAGTAGTGGGAAGATTCTGGCTAACTATGGCTACACCTTC
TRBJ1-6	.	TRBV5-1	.	CASRPGGTDNSPLHF	TGCGCCAGCAGGCCTGGTGGGACTGATAATTCACCCCTCCACTTT
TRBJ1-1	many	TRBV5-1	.	CASQTGDADTEAFF	TGCGCCAGCCAAACGGGGGACGCGGACACTGAAGCTTTCTTT